Listed below are T cell receptor beta chains from one sample, sequenced in a study of blood T cell repertoires in COVID-19. The data were produced by immunoSEQ multiplex PCR, yet TCRdb's version contains in-frame clones alone and is incomplete. The table shows about 460,000 clones, with approximately 91% occurring only once. Sequenced input: PBMCs or T cells enriched from blood (not recorded which). Receptor source: a woman in her sixties or seventies who had recovered from COVID-19. Both conserved end residues are part of each CDR3. The order of the fields is V gene, J gene, CDR3 length, D gene, clone size, CDR3 DNA, CDR3 protein. A D gene is named only where the DNA matches it firmly. Clone size is shown for a subset of rows, as once, few, many or a class of expanded clone.

V gene: TRBV4-1; J gene: TRBJ1-6; CDR3 length: 14; D gene: NA; clone size: once; CDR3 DNA: TGCGCCAGCCGATTTGACAGAAATAATTCACCCCTCCACTTT; CDR3 protein: CASRFDRNNSPLHF
V gene: TRBV11-3; J gene: TRBJ2-2; CDR3 length: 15; D gene: TRBD1; clone size: few; CDR3 DNA: TGTGCCAGCAGCATACCGGGACAGGGGGCCGGGGAGCTGTTTTTT; CDR3 protein: CASSIPGQGAGELFF
V gene: TRBV18; J gene: TRBJ1-5; CDR3 length: 15; D gene: TRBD1; clone size: NA; CDR3 DNA: TGTGCCAGCTCACTAGGACAGGGTGGAAGTACGCCCCAGCATTTT; CDR3 protein: CASSLGQGGSTPQHF
V gene: TRBV5-4; J gene: TRBJ2-3; CDR3 length: 14; D gene: NA; clone size: once; CDR3 DNA: TGTGCCAGCAGCCTGAAGACCAGCGCGGATACGCAGTATTTT; CDR3 protein: CASSLKTSADTQYF
V gene: TRBV5-1; J gene: TRBJ2-7; CDR3 length: 14; D gene: NA; clone size: NA; CDR3 DNA: TGCGCCAGCAGCCCCGGGGCAGGGGCATACGAGCAGTACTTC; CDR3 protein: CASSPGAGAYEQYF
V gene: TRBV5-1; J gene: TRBJ1-1; CDR3 length: 16; D gene: NA; clone size: NA; CDR3 DNA: TGCGCCAGCAGCGGGGGGCGTGCCGGGGGGGACACTGAAGCTTTCTTT; CDR3 protein: CASSGGRAGGDTEAFF
V gene: TRBV6-5; J gene: TRBJ2-2; CDR3 length: 15; D gene: TRBD1; clone size: few; CDR3 DNA: TGTGCCAGCAGATGGGGACAGCTGAACACCGGGGAGCTGTTTTTT; CDR3 protein: CASRWGQLNTGELFF
V gene: TRBV19; J gene: TRBJ1-4; CDR3 length: 15; D gene: TRBD1; clone size: NA; CDR3 DNA: TGTGCCAGTAGTATTCCCGGGACAGTTAATGAAAAACTGTTTTTT; CDR3 protein: CASSIPGTVNEKLFF
V gene: TRBV6-5; J gene: TRBJ1-1; CDR3 length: 13; D gene: NA; clone size: few; CDR3 DNA: TGTGCCAGCAGCCTACAGGGATTCCTTGAAGCTTTCTTT; CDR3 protein: CASSLQGFLEAFF
V gene: TRBV5-1; J gene: TRBJ2-1; CDR3 length: 13; D gene: NA; clone size: NA; CDR3 DNA: TGCGCCAGCTTCGAACCGGGATACAATGAGCAGTTCTTC; CDR3 protein: CASFEPGYNEQFF
V gene: TRBV11-2; J gene: TRBJ2-3; CDR3 length: 16; D gene: TRBD1; clone size: NA; CDR3 DNA: TGTGCCAGCAGCCGGCGACAGGGGGCGAGTACAGATACGCAGTATTTT; CDR3 protein: CASSRRQGASTDTQYF
V gene: TRBV3-1/TRBV3-2; J gene: TRBJ2-7; CDR3 length: 13; D gene: TRBD2; clone size: NA; CDR3 DNA: TGTGCCAGCAGCCTAGCGGGGAAATCCGAGCAGTACTTC; CDR3 protein: CASSLAGKSEQYF
V gene: TRBV10-3; J gene: TRBJ1-6; CDR3 length: 13; D gene: NA; clone size: NA; CDR3 DNA: TGTGCCATCTCGGGAGTTTCAGATTCACCCCTCCACTTT; CDR3 protein: CAISGVSDSPLHF
V gene: TRBV18; J gene: TRBJ1-3; CDR3 length: 16; D gene: TRBD1; clone size: NA; CDR3 DNA: TGTGCCAGCTCACACACAGGGGCCAGCTCTGGAAACACCATATATTTT; CDR3 protein: CASSHTGASSGNTIYF
V gene: TRBV5-1; J gene: TRBJ1-2; CDR3 length: 14; D gene: NA; clone size: once; CDR3 DNA: TGCGCCAGCAGCTTGTCCGCCAGTACCTATGGCTACACCTTC; CDR3 protein: CASSLSASTYGYTF
V gene: TRBV7-2; J gene: TRBJ1-2; CDR3 length: 15; D gene: TRBD1; clone size: NA; CDR3 DNA: TGTGCCAGCAGCTTAGATGGAGGGGGCAGCTATGGCTACACCTTC; CDR3 protein: CASSLDGGGSYGYTF
V gene: TRBV5-6; J gene: TRBJ1-3; CDR3 length: 14; D gene: NA; clone size: NA; CDR3 DNA: TGTGCCAGCAGCCAGACAGGACCTGGAAACACCATATATTTT; CDR3 protein: CASSQTGPGNTIYF
V gene: TRBV5-6; J gene: TRBJ1-6; CDR3 length: 16; D gene: NA; clone size: few; CDR3 DNA: TGTGCCAGCAGCTTTATCGGGGAGGCTAATAATTCACCCCTCCACTTT; CDR3 protein: CASSFIGEANNSPLHF